This T cell receptor beta chain comes out of a study of shared clonotypes between healthy human individuals. TCRdb's table, derived via immunoSEQ multiplex PCR, lists solely in-frame clones and lacks some. The profile shows 2 million to 2.5 million clones, approximately 95% of them singletons. Germline V gene lookup returns CDR1 SGHVS and CDR2 FNYEAQ. The V gene lost 4 bases and the J gene lost 6 bases, with 16 bases spanning the gap. The CDR3 length is 14 residues. The sequence derives from a man aged 18 to 35 in good health. Some clones in this sample may be carry-over from other donors' samples. This chain connects TRBV7-6 to TRBJ2-7; either TRBD1 or TRBD2 may fit D (5 bases each). Sequenced sample: naive CD4+ T cells from PBMCs. This sample's subset: CD45RA+ positively selected. The CDR3 sequence is CASSSFGGSGEQYF. CDR3 DNA: TGTGCCAGCAGCTCCTTTGGGGGATCAGGCGAGCAGTACTTC.